The clone carrying this T cell receptor (beta chain) was detected a few times. Its specificity is unknown. This entry comes from a study of vaccination and CD4 T cells after COVID-19. Noted treatment: approximately nine-day PBMC culture with coronavirus spike peptide pools or control peptides (ViraFEST assay). With the Oncomine TCR Beta short-read assay, DNA from cultured CD4+ T cells was sequenced. TCRdb ran MiXCR on the PCR reads and lists one entry per CDR3 protein. The data show about 12,000 distinct CDR3 sequences, 38% seen once. V was clipped by 0 bases and J by 6 bases, with 7 bases between them. Germline CDR1 and CDR2: LNHNV and YYDKDF (reference sequence). This CDR3 comprises 13 residues.

This TCR was recovered from a human donor with COVID-19. The chain uses TRBV15 and TRBJ2-3; tentatively, D is TRBD2 (6 bases). The sequenced sample consisted of cultured CD4+ T cells from blood. CDR3 sequence: CATSRDGRDTQYF. CDR3 bases: TGTGCCACCAGCAGAGATGGGAGGGATACGCAGTATTTT.